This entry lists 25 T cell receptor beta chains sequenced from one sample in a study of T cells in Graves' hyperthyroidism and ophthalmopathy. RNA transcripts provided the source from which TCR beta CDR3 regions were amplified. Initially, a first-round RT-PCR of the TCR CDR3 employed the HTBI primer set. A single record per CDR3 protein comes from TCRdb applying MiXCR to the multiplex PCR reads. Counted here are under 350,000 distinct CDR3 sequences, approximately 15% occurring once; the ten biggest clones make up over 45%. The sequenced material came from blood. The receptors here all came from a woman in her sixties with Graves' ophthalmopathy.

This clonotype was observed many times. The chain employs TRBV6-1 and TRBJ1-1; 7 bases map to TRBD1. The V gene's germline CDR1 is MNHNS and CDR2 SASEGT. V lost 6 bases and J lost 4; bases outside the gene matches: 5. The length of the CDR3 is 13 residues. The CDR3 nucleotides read TGTGCCAGCAGGAACAGGGGAACCACTGAAGCTTTCTTT. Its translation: CASRNRGTTEAFF.

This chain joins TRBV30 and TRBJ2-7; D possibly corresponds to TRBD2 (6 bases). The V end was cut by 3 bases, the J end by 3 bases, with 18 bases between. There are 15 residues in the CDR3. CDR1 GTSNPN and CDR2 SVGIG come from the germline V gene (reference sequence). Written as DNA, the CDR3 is TGTGCCTGGAGCCCCCGTGGAGGGGTCATCTACGAGCAGTACTTC. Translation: CAWSPRGGVIYEQYF. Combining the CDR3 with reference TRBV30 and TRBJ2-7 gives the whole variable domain SQTIHQWPATLVQPVGSPLSLECTVEGTSNPNLYWYRQAAGRGLQLLFYSVGIGQISSEVPQNLSASRPQDRQFILSSKKLLLSDSGFYLCAWSPRGGVIYEQYFGPGTRLTVT.

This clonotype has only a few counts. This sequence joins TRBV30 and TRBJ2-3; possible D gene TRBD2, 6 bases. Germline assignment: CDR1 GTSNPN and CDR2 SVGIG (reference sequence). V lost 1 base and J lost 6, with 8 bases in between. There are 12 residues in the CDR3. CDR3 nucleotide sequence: TGTGCCTGGAGTGATGGGGGGGATACGCAGTATTTT. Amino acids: CAWSDGGDTQYF.

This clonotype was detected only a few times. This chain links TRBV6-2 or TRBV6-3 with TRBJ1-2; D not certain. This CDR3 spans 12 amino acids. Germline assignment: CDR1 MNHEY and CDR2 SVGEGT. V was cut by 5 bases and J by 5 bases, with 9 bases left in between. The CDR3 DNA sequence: TGTGCCAGCAGTAACCCAGGATATGGCTACACCTTC. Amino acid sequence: CASSNPGYGYTF.

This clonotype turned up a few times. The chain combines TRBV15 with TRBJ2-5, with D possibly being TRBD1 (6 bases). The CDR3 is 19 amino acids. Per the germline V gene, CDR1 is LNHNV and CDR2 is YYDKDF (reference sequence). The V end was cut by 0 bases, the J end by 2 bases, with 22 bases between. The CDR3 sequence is CATSRDQILTVRGQETQYF. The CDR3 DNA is TGTGCCACCAGCAGAGACCAAATATTAACAGTTAGGGGGCAAGAGACCCAGTACTTC.

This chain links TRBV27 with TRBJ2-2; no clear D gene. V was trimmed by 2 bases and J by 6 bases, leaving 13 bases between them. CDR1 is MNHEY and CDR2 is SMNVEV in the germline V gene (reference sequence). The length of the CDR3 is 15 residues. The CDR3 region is CASSLMRSWAGELFF. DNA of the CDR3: TGTGCCAGCAGTTTAATGCGCTCCTGGGCCGGGGAGCTGTTTTTT.

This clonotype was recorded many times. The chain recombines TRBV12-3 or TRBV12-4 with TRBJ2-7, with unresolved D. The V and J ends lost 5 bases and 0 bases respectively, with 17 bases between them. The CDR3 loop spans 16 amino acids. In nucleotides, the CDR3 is TGTGCCAGCAGTCCGAGGACGGCCTTGGACTCCTACGAGCAGTACTTC. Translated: CASSPRTALDSYEQYF.

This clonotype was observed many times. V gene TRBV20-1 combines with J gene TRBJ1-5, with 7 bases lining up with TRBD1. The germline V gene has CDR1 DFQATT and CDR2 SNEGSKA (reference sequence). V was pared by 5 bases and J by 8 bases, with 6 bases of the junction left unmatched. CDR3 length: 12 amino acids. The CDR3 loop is CSARQGGEPQHF. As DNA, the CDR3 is TGCAGTGCTCGACAGGGAGGCGAGCCCCAGCATTTT.

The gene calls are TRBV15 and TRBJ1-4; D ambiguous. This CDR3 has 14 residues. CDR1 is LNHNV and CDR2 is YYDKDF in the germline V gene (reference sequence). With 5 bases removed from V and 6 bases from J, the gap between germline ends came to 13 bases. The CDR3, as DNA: TGTGCCACCAGCGTAACGTTTGTGGATGAAAAACTGTTTTTT. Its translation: CATSVTFVDEKLFF.

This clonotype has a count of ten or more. The DNA of the CDR3 is TGTGCCAGCAGTTACACCGTCACAGGGGGAGTTCAGCCCCAGCATTTT. Its protein is CASSYTVTGGVQPQHF. The chain employs TRBV6-2 or TRBV6-3 and TRBJ1-5; 8 positions agree with TRBD1. Germline V gene lookup returns CDR1 MNHEY and CDR2 SVGEGT. CDR3 size: 16 residues. J gave up 6 bases and V 2 bases, and 9 bases lay outside the gene matches.

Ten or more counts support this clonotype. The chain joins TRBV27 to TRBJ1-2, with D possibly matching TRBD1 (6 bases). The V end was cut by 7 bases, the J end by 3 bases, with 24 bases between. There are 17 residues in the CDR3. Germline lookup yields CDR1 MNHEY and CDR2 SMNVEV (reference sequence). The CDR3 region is CASTCNRVFMDDYGYTF. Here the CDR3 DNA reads TGTGCCAGCACTTGCAACAGGGTCTTCATGGATGACTATGGCTACACCTTC.

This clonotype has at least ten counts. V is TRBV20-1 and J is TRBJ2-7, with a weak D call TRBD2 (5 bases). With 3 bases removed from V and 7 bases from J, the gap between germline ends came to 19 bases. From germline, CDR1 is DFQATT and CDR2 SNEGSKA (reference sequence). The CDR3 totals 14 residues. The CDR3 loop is CSASPTTGPSEQYF. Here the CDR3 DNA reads TGCAGTGCTAGTCCGACTACCGGACCCTCTGAGCAGTACTTC.

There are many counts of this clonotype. CDR3 nucleotides: TGTGCCAGCAGCCTACGGGGGGGAAAGACCCAGTACTTC. This sequence encodes CASSLRGGKTQYF. The rearrangement joins TRBV11-3 to TRBJ2-5; 8 nucleotides match TRBD2. Germline CDR1 is SGHNT and CDR2 is YENEEA. The CDR3 is made up of 13 amino acids. Trimming took 5 bases from V and 6 from J; bases not matched to a gene: 5.

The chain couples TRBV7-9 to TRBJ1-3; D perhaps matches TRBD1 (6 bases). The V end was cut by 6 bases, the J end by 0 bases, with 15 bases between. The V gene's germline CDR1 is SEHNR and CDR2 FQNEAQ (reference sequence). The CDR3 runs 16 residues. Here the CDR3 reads CASRPHRDHSGNTIYF. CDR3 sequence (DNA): TGTGCCAGCAGGCCTCACAGGGACCACTCTGGAAACACCATATATTTT.

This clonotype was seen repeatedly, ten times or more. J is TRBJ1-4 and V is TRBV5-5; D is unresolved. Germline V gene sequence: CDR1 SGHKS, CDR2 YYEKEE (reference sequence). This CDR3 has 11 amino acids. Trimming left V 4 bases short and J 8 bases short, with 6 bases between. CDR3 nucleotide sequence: TGTGCCAGCAGCAGTCGGGAAAAACTGTTTTTT. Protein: CASSSREKLFF.

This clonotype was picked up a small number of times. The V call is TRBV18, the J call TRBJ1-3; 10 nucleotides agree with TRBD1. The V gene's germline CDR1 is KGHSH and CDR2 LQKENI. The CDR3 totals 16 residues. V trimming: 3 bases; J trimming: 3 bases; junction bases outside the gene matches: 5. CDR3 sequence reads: CASSPGTGVFGNTIYF. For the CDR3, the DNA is TGTGCCAGCTCACCCGGGACAGGGGTCTTTGGAAACACCATATATTTT.

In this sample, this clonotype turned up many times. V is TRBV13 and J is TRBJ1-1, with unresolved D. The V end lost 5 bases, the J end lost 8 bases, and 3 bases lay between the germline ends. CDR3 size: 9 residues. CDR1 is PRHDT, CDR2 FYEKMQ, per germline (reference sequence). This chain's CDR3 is CASSPEAFF. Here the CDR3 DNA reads TGTGCCAGCAGCCCCGAAGCTTTCTTT.

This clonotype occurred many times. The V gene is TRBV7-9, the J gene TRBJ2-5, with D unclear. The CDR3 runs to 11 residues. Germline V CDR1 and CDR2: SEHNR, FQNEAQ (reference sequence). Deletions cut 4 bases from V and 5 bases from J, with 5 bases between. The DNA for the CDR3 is TGTGCCAGCAGCTCCGGTGAGACCCAGTACTTC. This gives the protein CASSSGETQYF.

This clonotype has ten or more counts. The CDR3 protein is CASSDGGQQRQYF. CDR3 coding DNA: TGTGCCAGCAGTGACGGTGGCCAACAACGGCAGTACTTC. This chain uses TRBV2 with TRBJ2-7; D not certain. CDR1 SNHLY and CDR2 FYNNEI come from the germline V gene. The V and J ends lost 3 bases and 9 bases respectively, with 15 bases between them. The CDR3 runs 13 residues.

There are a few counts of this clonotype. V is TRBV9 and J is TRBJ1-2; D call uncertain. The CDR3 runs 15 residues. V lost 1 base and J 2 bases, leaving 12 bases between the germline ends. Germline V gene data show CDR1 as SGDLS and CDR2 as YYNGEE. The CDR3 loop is CASSVSSSGNYGYTF. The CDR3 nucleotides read TGTGCCAGCAGCGTATCTAGCAGCGGCAACTATGGCTACACCTTC. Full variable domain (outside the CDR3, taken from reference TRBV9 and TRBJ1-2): DSGVTQTPKHLITATGQRVTLRCSPRSGDLSVYWYQQSLDQGLQFLIQYYNGEERAKGNILERFSAQQFPDLHSELNLSSLELGDSALYFCASSVSSSGNYGYTFGSGTRLTVV.

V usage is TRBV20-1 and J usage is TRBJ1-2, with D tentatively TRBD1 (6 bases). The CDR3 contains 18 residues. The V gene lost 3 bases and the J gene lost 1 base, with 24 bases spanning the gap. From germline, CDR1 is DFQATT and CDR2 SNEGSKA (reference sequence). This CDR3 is CSASQLGGGALGNYGYTF. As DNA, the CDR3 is TGCAGTGCTAGTCAGCTGGGAGGGGGGGCGCTGGGTAACTATGGCTACACCTTC.

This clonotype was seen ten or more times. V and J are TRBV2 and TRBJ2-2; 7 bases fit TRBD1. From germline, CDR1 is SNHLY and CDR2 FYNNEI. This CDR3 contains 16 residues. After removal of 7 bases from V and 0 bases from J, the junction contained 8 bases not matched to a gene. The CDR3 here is CASIKGQTTNTGELFF. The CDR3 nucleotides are TGTGCCAGCATCAAGGGACAGACAACGAACACCGGGGAGCTGTTTTTT.

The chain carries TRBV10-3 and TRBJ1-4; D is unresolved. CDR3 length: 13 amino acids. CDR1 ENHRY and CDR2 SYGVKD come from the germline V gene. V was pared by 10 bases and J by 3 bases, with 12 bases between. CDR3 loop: CATQDHSNEKLFF. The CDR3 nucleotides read TGTGCCACCCAAGACCACTCTAATGAAAAACTGTTTTTT.

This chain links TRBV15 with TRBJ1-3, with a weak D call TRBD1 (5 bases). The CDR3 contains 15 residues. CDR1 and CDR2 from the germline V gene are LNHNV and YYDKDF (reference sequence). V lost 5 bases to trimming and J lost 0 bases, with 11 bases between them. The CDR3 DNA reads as TGTGCCACCAGCGGGGCCGTACTCTCTGGAAACACCATATATTTT. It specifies CATSGAVLSGNTIYF.

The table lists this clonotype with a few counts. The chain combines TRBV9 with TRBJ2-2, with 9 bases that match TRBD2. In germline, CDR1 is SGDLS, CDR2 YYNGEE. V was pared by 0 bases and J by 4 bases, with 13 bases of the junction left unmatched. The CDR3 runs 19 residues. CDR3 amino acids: CASSVGSGQAGGITGELFF. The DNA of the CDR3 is TGTGCCAGCAGCGTAGGGTCAGGGCAAGCGGGAGGTATCACCGGGGAGCTGTTTTTT.